The 10 T cell receptor beta chains below all came from one sample that was sequenced in a study of blood T cell repertoires in COVID-19. Assay: immunoSEQ multiplex PCR; the TCRdb copy retains only in-frame clones and omits some. Of roughly 200,000 clones listed, 90% are singletons. Source material: peripheral blood. The receptors shown here come from a man between 50 and 59 years old with acute or convalescent COVID-19.

The chain employs TRBV5-8 and TRBJ2-2; TRBD2 might be the D (5 bases). The ends were cut back, 4 bases at V and 8 bases at J, with 9 bases in the middle. This CDR3 has 12 amino acids. The V gene's germline CDR1 is SGHTS and CDR2 YDEGEE. This CDR3 reads CASSGREGELFF. The CDR3 DNA sequence: TGTGCCAGCAGCGGCCGGGAAGGGGAGCTGTTTTTT.

This chain links TRBV25-1 with TRBJ2-1, with D unresolved. Per the germline V gene, CDR1 is MGHDK and CDR2 is SYGVNS. V was trimmed by 2 bases and J by 8 bases, leaving 16 bases between them. The CDR3 totals 15 residues. The CDR3: CASSELAGSRHEQFF. The CDR3 DNA is TGTGCCAGCAGTGAACTCGCAGGTTCAAGGCATGAGCAGTTCTTC.

The chain uses TRBV28 and TRBJ1-2, with no clear D. The CDR3 extends over 13 amino acids. The germline V gene has CDR1 MDHEN and CDR2 SYDVKM. The V end was cut by 8 bases, the J end by 5 bases, with 15 bases between. The CDR3 bases are TGTGCCAGCTTTACCCCTGGGAGGTATGGCTACACCTTC. It yields the protein CASFTPGRYGYTF.

V is TRBV9 and J is TRBJ2-1; TRBD1 agrees at 9 bases. The junction had 9 bases not matched to a gene; V was cut back by 3 bases and J by 5 bases. Germline loops: CDR1 SGDLS, CDR2 YYNGEE. This CDR3 is 16 amino acids long. CDR3 in amino acids: CASSETGTGYDNEQFF. The CDR3 DNA reads TGTGCCAGCAGCGAAACCGGGACAGGGTATGACAATGAGCAGTTCTTC.

The rearrangement joins TRBV2 to TRBJ1-1; the D gene is possibly TRBD1 (5 bases). Deletions cut 7 bases from V and 5 bases from J, with 14 bases between. CDR1 is SNHLY and CDR2 is FYNNEI in the germline V gene. The CDR3 is 13 residues long. CDR3 coding DNA: TGTGCCAGCAACTCAGCGGGACCAACTGAAGCTTTCTTT. Protein product: CASNSAGPTEAFF.

This chain connects TRBV19 to TRBJ2-5, with TRBD1 matching 10 bases. Germline CDR1 is LNHDA and CDR2 is SQIVND (reference sequence). The CDR3 totals 12 residues. The V segment lost 6 bases and the J segment 5 bases; nucleotides outside the gene matches: 0. CDR3 residues: CASRDRGETQYF. DNA of the CDR3: TGTGCCAGTAGGGACAGGGGGGAGACCCAGTACTTC.

This sequence joins TRBV5-1 and TRBJ2-7; 12 nucleotides align to TRBD1. The CDR3 is 14 amino acids. Germline values: CDR1 SGHRS, CDR2 YFSETQ. V dropped 4 bases and J dropped 5; count of bases not matched to a gene: 4. This chain's CDR3 is CASSEGQGAHEQYF. The DNA for the CDR3 is TGCGCCAGCAGCGAGGGACAGGGGGCCCACGAGCAGTACTTC.

The chain combines TRBV27 with TRBJ2-2; D remains unclear. The CDR3 totals 13 residues. The V end lost 4 bases, the J end lost 6 bases, and 9 bases lay between the germline ends. Germline V gene lookup returns CDR1 MNHEY and CDR2 SMNVEV (reference sequence). The CDR3 loop is CASSSRLAGELFF. The CDR3 DNA is TGTGCCAGCAGTTCCCGTCTAGCCGGGGAGCTGTTTTTT.

Written as DNA, the CDR3 is TGTGCCAGCAGTTACTCGACAGGACCCATGAACACTGAAGCTTTCTTT. It codes for CASSYSTGPMNTEAFF. The chain employs TRBV6-5 and TRBJ1-1; D is possibly TRBD1 (6 bases). This CDR3 region has 16 residues. Germline lookup yields CDR1 MNHEY and CDR2 SVGAGI. The V end was cut by 0 bases, the J end by 0 bases, with 11 bases between.

The chain is built from TRBV6-5 and TRBJ1-3; TRBD1 matches 8 bases. The CDR3 runs to 14 residues. Germline CDR1 MNHEY, CDR2 SVGAGI. Losses at the gene ends were 7 bases for V and 4 bases for J; bases not matched to a gene: 6. CDR3 coding DNA: TGTGCCAGCAAGACCCGGGACAGGGGAAACACCATATATTTT. Translation: CASKTRDRGNTIYF.